This entry lists 9 T cell receptor beta chains sequenced from one sample in a study of human T cells and chemical hapten exposure (dated by TCRdb to about 2021). Receptors were amplified or captured by RACE. Sequencing instrument: NextSeq 500. TCRdb took the public reads, trimmed them with fastp at Q25, ran MiXCR for clone calling and kept in-frame beta chains. Entries are consolidated by CDR3 protein sequence, retaining the most common genes and DNA. The sample table lists about 81,000 distinct CDR3 sequences, 7.5% to 9% of them with a count of one. The ten largest clonotypes hold about 1.4% of the sample. Reading the label with the study, this specimen's time point is: patch test 1, 2 weeks after DPC sensitization. The treatment or condition label, read with the paper, signifies: therapeutic diphenylcyclopropenone sensitization with weekly scalp DPC. The material sequenced was whole blood, taken in connection with sensitization to the hapten diphenylcyclopropenone (DPC). Receptors originate from a woman in her 30s with alopecia areata. Some clones in this sample may be carry-over from other donors' samples.

V and J are TRBV18 and TRBJ2-5, with 9 bases aligning to TRBD2. V lost 6 bases to trimming and J lost 2 bases; unmatched junction nucleotides: 7. The length of the CDR3 is 15 residues. Germline V gene lookup returns CDR1 KGHSH and CDR2 LQKENI. The CDR3 reads CASSVLAGSQETQYF. The CDR3 nucleotides read TGTGCCAGCTCCGTTCTAGCGGGGTCACAAGAGACCCAGTACTTC.

As to this clonotype: It may be a read error: a sequence one base away is much more abundant. The chain carries TRBV7-9 and TRBJ1-2; weak D call: TRBD1 (5 bases). The CDR3 consists of 13 residues. Looked up from germline, CDR1 is SEHNR and CDR2 is FQNEAQ (reference sequence). As DNA, the CDR3 is TGTGCCAGCAGCCCTAACGGCGAGGGGTCGGGCAACTTC. Translated: CASSPNGEGSGNF.

Ten or more counts support this clonotype. The DNA of the CDR3 is TGCAGCGGGAGACAGGGATGGACTGAAGCTTTCTTT. Translated, it gives CSGRQGWTEAFF. This rearrangement joins TRBV29-1 to TRBJ1-1; 7 bases agree with TRBD1. From germline, CDR1 is SQVTM and CDR2 ANQGSEA. V lost 7 bases, J lost 5 bases, and 7 bases stayed unmatched. The CDR3 has 12 residues.

The chain is built from TRBV12-3 or TRBV12-4 and TRBJ1-1, with no clear D. V shed 5 bases and J shed 1 base, with 14 bases lying between them. This CDR3 is built from 15 residues. CDR3 DNA: TGTGCCAGCAGTCCCGACGTCGGCAAGAACACTGAAGCTTTCTTT. It codes for CASSPDVGKNTEAFF.

This clonotype has at least ten counts. The J gene is TRBJ2-7, the V gene TRBV6-5; tentatively, D is TRBD1 or TRBD2 (5 bases each). The CDR3 contains 18 residues. The germline V gene has CDR1 MNHEY and CDR2 SVGAGI. Trimming left V 3 bases short and J 3 bases short, with 24 bases between. The CDR3 sequence is CASSYAPPGTNPHYEQYF. DNA of the CDR3: TGTGCCAGCAGTTATGCCCCCCCCGGGACCAACCCTCACTACGAGCAGTACTTC.

In its sample, this clonotype was seen a few times. This sequence joins TRBV5-1 and TRBJ1-1; weak D call: TRBD1 (5 bases). Between the trimmed V and J ends, which lost 0 bases and 5 bases, there was a span of 17 bases. Germline loops: CDR1 SGHRS, CDR2 YFSETQ. The CDR3 runs 16 residues. For the CDR3, the DNA is TGCGCCAGCAGCTTGGCCGGCACGGGGGGTAAAACTGAAGCTTTCTTT. Its translation is CASSLAGTGGKTEAFF. Filled out from reference TRBV5-1 and TRBJ1-1, the complete variable domain reads KAGVTQTPRYLIKTRGQQVTLSCSPISGHRSVSWYQQTPGQGLQFLFEYFSETQRNKGNFPGRFSGRQFSNSRSEMNVSTLELGDSALYLCASSLAGTGGKTEAFFGQGTRLTVV.

This clonotype has more than one count but fewer than ten. The rearrangement joins TRBV10-3 to TRBJ2-2, with D perhaps TRBD2 (6 bases). Trimming took off 2 bases at V and 3 bases at J, with 19 bases between the two ends. This CDR3 has 18 amino acids. Germline V gene sequence: CDR1 ENHRY, CDR2 SYGVKD. The CDR3 sequence: CAISERLGLKTDTGELFF. The CDR3 nucleotides are TGTGCCATCAGTGAGAGGTTGGGACTCAAGACGGACACCGGGGAGCTGTTTTTT.

Comments on this clonotype: This may come from a read error, since a much larger clone is one base off. V is TRBV5-1 and J is TRBJ1-2; perhaps TRBD1 as D (5 bases). The germline V and J ends were trimmed by 5 bases and 8 bases, with 19 bases remaining between them. The V gene's germline CDR1 is SGHRS and CDR2 YFSETQ. The CDR3 totals 14 residues. The CDR3 DNA is TGCGCCAGCAGACGCCGACAGTGCGAGATAGGCTACACCTTC. Its translation: CASRRRQCEIGYTF.

The chain couples TRBV6-5 to TRBJ1-4; 8 nucleotides align to TRBD1. The CDR3 totals 15 residues. After removal of 4 bases from V and 7 bases from J, the junction contained 8 bases not matched to a gene. Looked up from germline, CDR1 is MNHEY and CDR2 is SVGAGI. CDR3 region: CASSSKTGVGEKLFF. The CDR3 DNA sequence: TGTGCCAGCAGTTCGAAGACAGGGGTGGGTGAAAAACTGTTTTTT.